Listed here is a single T cell receptor (beta chain). Its antigen is undetermined. Per the germline V gene, CDR1 is SGHDN and CDR2 is FVKESK. This CDR3 comprises 12 residues. Trimming cost V 2 bases and J 5 bases, with 6 bases left between them. Next came a second PCR, run for about 7 to 12 cycles, which used a sample-barcoded 5' primer along with a J-beta primer mix. The template-switch adaptor was a 5' adaptor with 12 random nucleotides. It tagged each cDNA molecule. TCRdb processed the 5' RACE reads anew with MiXCR; each CDR3 protein has one entry. The sample yields some 1.7 million distinct CDR3 sequences, over 25% seen once. The sample belongs to a study of blood T cells in healthy people across ages. At the level of the study: About one barcoded TCR beta cDNA was captured per two T cells. Regarding the study as a whole: Age brought a roughly linear fall in TCR beta diversity measured per million T cells.

The clonotype was recovered from a woman aged 25 to 39 in good health. The chain employs TRBV14 and TRBJ1-2; no reliable D call. Sequencing was done on a sample of blood. In DNA, the CDR3 is TGTGCCAGCAGCCAACTTCCGTATGGCTACACCTTC. This translates into CASSQLPYGYTF.